Listed here are 21 T cell receptor beta chains from one sample, sequenced in a study of regulatory T cells in long-lasting Graves disease. Building of the TCR beta libraries involved iRepertoire HTBI primers and Arm-PCR of CDR3 regions. TCRdb reprocessed the multiplex PCR reads with MiXCR, giving one entry per CDR3 protein. The repertoire holds 400,000 to 500,000 distinct CDR3 sequences, with more than 12% as singletons. Time point here: newly diagnosed GD, antithyroid drugs for less than 3 months. TCR sequences were obtained from RNA taken from PBMCs. These data were also filed under a second study, of T cells in Graves' hyperthyroidism and ophthalmopathy.

Source: peripheral blood mononuclear cells (PBMCs), taken at new diagnosis, from a patient treated with antithyroid drugs. The origin of the receptors is a woman in her twenties or thirties with Graves disease.

V usage is TRBV7-2 and J usage is TRBJ2-1, with D tentatively TRBD2 (6 bases). This CDR3 has 18 residues. V dropped 1 base and J dropped 2 bases, with 18 bases sitting between them. CDR1 and CDR2 (germline): SGHTA, FQGNSA. This CDR3 is CASSLVGSSAAPYNEQFF. CDR3 DNA sequence: TGTGCCAGCAGCTTAGTAGGGTCTAGCGCCGCGCCCTACAATGAGCAGTTCTTC.

In this sample, this clonotype turned up many times. J is TRBJ2-7 and V is TRBV2, with 9 nucleotides matching TRBD2. V lost 3 bases, J lost 5 bases, and 5 bases stayed unmatched. This CDR3 contains 14 residues. CDR1 and CDR2 from the germline V gene are SNHLY and FYNNEI. Here the CDR3 DNA reads TGTGCCAGCAGTGAGGGCGGGAGGGCCGACGAGCAGTACTTC. Translated: CASSEGGRADEQYF. Drawing the rest from reference TRBV2 and TRBJ2-7, the complete variable domain is EPEVTQTPSHQVTQMGQEVILRCVPISNHLYFYWYRQILGQKVEFLVSFYNNEISEKSEIFDDQFSVERPDGSNFTLKIRSTKLEDSAMYFCASSEGGRADEQYFGPGTRLTVT.

This clonotype appeared many times. The rearrangement uses TRBV20-1 and TRBJ2-7; 9 positions agree with TRBD1. CDR3 length equals 14 residues. Trimming cost V 4 bases and J 3 bases; bases outside gene matches: 7. The germline V gene encodes CDR1 DFQATT and CDR2 SNEGSKA (reference sequence). CDR3 sequence reads: CSATMGTGRYEQYF. CDR3 bases: TGCAGTGCTACAATGGGGACAGGGCGCTACGAGCAGTACTTC.

The J gene is TRBJ2-7, the V gene TRBV27; 12 bases line up with TRBD2. The J segment lost 6 bases and the V segment lost 5 bases, leaving 5 bases of the junction unmatched. Germline CDR1 reads MNHEY; CDR2 reads SMNVEV (reference sequence). CDR3 length: 14 amino acids. The CDR3 nucleotides read TGTGCCAGCAGTATCGGACTAGCGGGACGCGAGCAGTACTTC. Translated, it gives CASSIGLAGREQYF.

This clonotype was counted between two and nine times. The rearrangement joins TRBV20-1 to TRBJ2-3, with D tentatively TRBD1 (5 bases). V was trimmed by 4 bases and J by 4 bases, leaving 9 bases between them. The CDR3 contains 12 residues. Germline V lookup: CDR1 DFQATT, CDR2 SNEGSKA (reference sequence). CDR3 sequence (DNA): TGCAGTGCTACCCTCAGGGCAGATACGCAGTATTTT. Residues: CSATLRADTQYF.

This clonotype was seen ten or more times. The V gene is TRBV7-8, the J gene TRBJ2-7, with D perhaps TRBD2 (7 bases). Deletions cut 4 bases from V and 7 bases from J, with 23 bases between. CDR1 and CDR2 from the germline V gene are SGHVS and FQNEAQ. The CDR3 totals 16 residues. CDR3 sequence reads: CASSSPRGGALGEQYF. The DNA for the CDR3 is TGTGCCAGCAGCTCCCCGAGGGGGGGGGCTCTGGGAGAGCAGTACTTC.

At least ten counts were recorded for this clonotype. The chain recombines TRBV27 with TRBJ2-2, with 7 bases lining up with TRBD2. Germline V gives CDR1 MNHEY, CDR2 SMNVEV (reference sequence). The CDR3 consists of 15 residues. The V and J ends lost 5 bases and 1 base, in that order; junction bases with no gene match: 4. CDR3 sequence reads: CASSPAGRNTGELFF. The CDR3 DNA reads TGTGCCAGCAGTCCAGCGGGAAGGAACACCGGGGAGCTGTTTTTT.

This clonotype has ten or more counts. This rearrangement joins TRBV10-2 to TRBJ1-3; no definite D call. Germline lookup yields CDR1 WSHSY and CDR2 SAAADI. The CDR3 contains 16 residues. V was pared by 7 bases and J by 0 bases, with 16 bases between. The CDR3 is CASTYPRGGSGNTIYF. The DNA for the CDR3 is TGCGCCAGCACCTACCCCCGAGGTGGCTCTGGAAACACCATATATTTT.

This clonotype was seen ten or more times. The chain joins TRBV20-1 to TRBJ2-2; no reliable D call. Germline V gene lookup returns CDR1 DFQATT and CDR2 SNEGSKA (reference sequence). Trimming left V 0 bases short and J 4 bases short, with 12 bases between. CDR3 length equals 15 residues. The CDR3 sequence is CSARDRGIRTGELFF. The DNA of the CDR3 is TGCAGTGCTAGAGATCGTGGGATTCGCACCGGGGAGCTGTTTTTT.

The table lists this clonotype with a few counts. This sequence joins TRBV5-1 and TRBJ2-7; TRBD1 is a possible D gene (7 bases). This CDR3 comprises 13 residues. V was trimmed by 7 bases and J by 3 bases, leaving 14 bases between them. Germline V lookup: CDR1 SGHRS, CDR2 YFSETQ. The CDR3 sequence: CASPGDSYYEQYF. CDR3 bases: TGCGCCAGCCCGGGGGACAGCTACTACGAGCAGTACTTC. Together with reference TRBV5-1 and TRBJ2-7, the CDR3 gives the full variable domain: KAGVTQTPRYLIKTRGQQVTLSCSPISGHRSVSWYQQTPGQGLQFLFEYFSETQRNKGNFPGRFSGRQFSNSRSEMNVSTLELGDSALYLCASPGDSYYEQYFGPGTRLTVT.

This clonotype showed up many times. The chain joins TRBV7-2 to TRBJ2-3; either TRBD1 or TRBD2 may fit D (5 bases each). The CDR3 sequence is 14 residues long. Between the trimmed V and J ends, which lost 1 base and 6 bases, there was a span of 11 bases. CDR1 is SGHTA and CDR2 is FQGNSA in the germline V gene. CDR3 nucleotides: TGTGCCAGCAGCTTAGATGGGACGGCGGATACGCAGTATTTT. It is translated as CASSLDGTADTQYF.

Of note for this clonotype: The junction and the germline gene differ at one end; a read error may be behind it. V is TRBV28 and J is TRBJ2-5; D uncertain. CDR1 and CDR2 (germline): MDHEN, SYDVKM. The CDR3 is made up of 11 amino acids. CDR3 region: CAGSFAETQYF. CDR3 nucleotides: TGTGCCGGCAGTTTTGCGGAGACCCAGTACTTC.

V gene TRBV6-1 combines with J gene TRBJ2-1, with a tentative D call TRBD1 (5 bases). Trimming took 10 bases from V and 2 from J, leaving 9 bases between them. CDR1 is MNHNS and CDR2 is SASEGT in the germline V gene. There are 12 residues in the CDR3. The CDR3 nucleotides read TGTGCCACTAGGGGCCCCTACAATGAGCAGTTCTTC. This sequence encodes CATRGPYNEQFF.

There are many counts of this clonotype. The rearrangement uses TRBV29-1 and TRBJ2-7; D is perhaps TRBD2 (6 bases). Per the germline V gene, CDR1 is SQVTM and CDR2 is ANQGSEA. V was clipped by 2 bases and J by 3 bases, with 11 bases between them. This CDR3 has 13 amino acids. The chain's CDR3 is CSVESGEIYEQYF. The CDR3 DNA reads as TGCAGCGTTGAATCGGGGGAAATCTACGAGCAGTACTTC.

This clonotype was detected a few times. The rearrangement joins TRBV20-1 to TRBJ2-7; a possible D gene is TRBD1 (6 bases). The CDR3 has 12 amino acids. Trimming removed 5 bases from V and 5 bases from J, with 13 bases in between. Germline V gene lookup returns CDR1 DFQATT and CDR2 SNEGSKA (reference sequence). This CDR3 is CSAAQGKDEQYF. The CDR3 nucleotides are TGCAGTGCTGCACAGGGAAAGGACGAGCAGTACTTC.

The chain links TRBV4-1 to TRBJ2-2, with 7 bases aligning to TRBD2. CDR3 length: 17 amino acids. J was trimmed by 3 bases and V by 5 bases; bases with no gene match: 12. Germline values: CDR1 MGHRA, CDR2 YSYEKL. CDR3 amino acids: CASSDFLGRAHTGELFF. The CDR3 DNA reads TGCGCCAGCAGCGACTTCCTGGGGAGGGCCCACACCGGGGAGCTGTTTTTT.

This clonotype was observed a handful of times. The chain couples TRBV14 to TRBJ1-1; the D gene is possibly TRBD1 (5 bases). Trimming left V 3 bases short and J 5 bases short, with 10 bases between. From germline, CDR1 is SGHDN and CDR2 FVKESK. CDR3 length equals 13 residues. The DNA of the CDR3 is TGTGCCAGCAGCCAGCAGGGTTGGACTGAAGCTTTCTTT. Translation gives CASSQQGWTEAFF.

CDR3 region: CASTNKGGHETQYF. CDR3 DNA: TGTGCCAGCACCAACAAGGGGGGCCACGAGACCCAGTACTTC. The chain recombines TRBV7-9 with TRBJ2-5; D may be TRBD1 or TRBD2 (6 bases each). This CDR3 is built from 14 residues. Germline lookup yields CDR1 SEHNR and CDR2 FQNEAQ (reference sequence). V was cut by 7 bases and J by 5 bases, with 17 bases left in between.

V and J are TRBV13 and TRBJ2-4, with 9 bases that match TRBD1. This CDR3 has 17 amino acids. The ends lost 4 bases at V and 8 bases at J; junction bases unmatched: 15. Germline V gene lookup returns CDR1 PRHDT and CDR2 FYEKMQ (reference sequence). Here the CDR3 reads CASSSARGQGAGDIQYF. CDR3 DNA sequence: TGTGCCAGCAGCTCCGCACGGGGACAGGGAGCCGGGGACATTCAGTACTTC.

In its sample, this clonotype was seen a few times. The chain joins TRBV10-3 to TRBJ2-2; the D gene is possibly TRBD1 (6 bases). Deletions cut 4 bases from V and 0 bases from J, with 12 bases between. This CDR3 contains 16 residues. Germline V gene lookup returns CDR1 ENHRY and CDR2 SYGVKD. The CDR3 DNA reads TGTGCCATCAGTGTATCCGGGACATCGAACACCGGGGAGCTGTTTTTT. This sequence encodes CAISVSGTSNTGELFF.

The table lists this clonotype with a few counts. The chain joins TRBV2 to TRBJ2-6; D assignment may be TRBD1 or TRBD2 (5 bases each). In germline, CDR1 is SNHLY, CDR2 FYNNEI. With 1 base removed from V and 0 bases from J, the gap between germline ends came to 13 bases. The CDR3 runs to 18 residues. DNA of the CDR3: TGTGCCAGCAGTGAAGGGAGGACACTAGTCTCTGGGGCCAACGTCCTGACTTTC. Protein: CASSEGRTLVSGANVLTF.